This is a list of T cell receptor beta chains from one sample in a study of blood T cell repertoires in COVID-19. Data came from immunoSEQ multiplex PCR; TCRdb stores just in-frame clones and leaves some out. The data contain about 210,000 clones, 65% to 90% of them seen just once; the ten biggest clones take up 8% to 9.5%. Sequencing was performed on PBMCs or T cells enriched from blood (not recorded which). Receptors were obtained from a woman between 45 and 65 years old with acute COVID-19. Both conserved end residues are part of each CDR3. Fields, in order: V gene, clone size, CDR3 protein. Expanded clones get a size class; other rows say once, few or many, or leave the size out.

TRBV19 once CASSPQGRDYEQYF
TRBV7-2 few CASSLGLAARYNEQFF
TRBV30 - CAWSPWGRNTEAFF
TRBV4-3 - CASSQEWRNTGELFF
TRBV29-1 - CSVELDWEGHQYF
TRBV21-1 - CASNRGTETNEKLFF
TRBV27 - CASSLLAGVGNEQFF
TRBV9 - CASSVARPRKGAQYF
TRBV11-2 once CASSSLGSGYDEQYF
TRBV7-8 - CASSQGLAGAYEQFF
TRBV6-5 - CASKEGLNTEAFF
TRBV19 - CASSIAGQGSYNEQFF
TRBV19 - CATEGGYGNQPQHF
TRBV7-2 - CASSLFRVSEQFF
TRBV6-6 few CASSFRDSTSPLHF
TRBV7-9 - CASSLGGGINQPQHF
TRBV29-1 - CSVKGGTGANVLTF
TRBV5-1 - CASSKYRDRVDHEQYF
TRBV28 once CASSSQSTNEKLFF
TRBV5-1 - CASSTDGLSGNTIYF
TRBV5-1 - CASSLGAGQSYNEQFF
TRBV6-2/TRBV6-3 - CASSPRTGTTNEKLFF
TRBV28 - CASSVWTVRGLGANVLTF
TRBV5-1 few CASSLATGGRNLNTEAFF
TRBV2 - CASSEMSTAYYGYTF
TRBV28 - CASSFGTKNTGELFF
TRBV21-1 - CASSPRDTGGATDTQYF